This TCR beta chain originates from a study of blood T cell repertoires in COVID-19. Study overall: The study drew acute and convalescent COVID-19 samples from the United States, Italy and Spain.

Repertoires were generated with immunoSEQ multiplex PCR, while TCRdb's copy carries only in-frame clones and drops some. The sample lists some 420,000 clones; roughly nine tenths were seen once. Between the trimmed V and J ends, which lost 4 bases and 2 bases, there was a span of 8 bases. Germline assignment: CDR1 LNHDA and CDR2 SQIVND (reference sequence). The CDR3 extends over 14 amino acids. Cohorts were assigned according to the clinical history that participants reported. Recovery meant two consecutive negative NP/OP PCR tests, professional clearance, or resolved symptoms. What was sequenced was PBMCs or T cells enriched from blood (not recorded which). The receptor's source is a man younger than 45 who had recovered from COVID-19. The V call is TRBV19, the J call TRBJ1-4; D is perhaps TRBD1 (5 bases). CDR3 sequence: CASSKRQTNEKLFF. CDR3 DNA: TGTGCCAGTAGTAAACGACAGACTAATGAAAAACTGTTTTTT.